The present entry profiles one T cell receptor (beta chain) with its context. The data belong to a study of blood T cell repertoires in COVID-19. As originally analysed: Reference gene primer amplification yielded estimated nucleated cell counts. Clones were read by immunoSEQ multiplex PCR, and TCRdb kept only the in-frame ones, dropping some. The V and J calls and the clone size are those of that table, but D and trimming were determined from the DNA. The data hold more than 80,000 clones, with less than 75% observed a single time. The CDR3 has 14 residues. V shed 2 bases and J shed 7 bases, with 15 bases lying between them. The V gene's germline CDR1 is MNHEY and CDR2 SVGAGI.

The sequence was collected from a woman aged 55-75 years in a cohort sampled during active or convalescent COVID-19. The gene calls are TRBV6-5 and TRBJ2-7; TRBD2 might be the D (5 bases). Specimen: peripheral blood. In DNA form, the CDR3 reads TGTGCCAGCAGTTACCAACGGGAAAACTGGGAGCAGTACTTC. Amino acid sequence: CASSYQRENWEQYF.